This T cell receptor (beta chain) was profiled in a study of immune evolution from preneoplasia to lung adenocarcinoma. Overall study: HLA loss of heterozygosity: 6% to 7.5% AIS, about 15% MIA, approximately 31% ADC, none AAH. Whole-study findings and limits: KRAS-mutant nodules had the highest T cell clonality. From normal lung to invasive adenocarcinoma, top clone frequencies appeared to decrease.

With respect to this clone: What it binds is not known.

Germline V gives CDR1 KGHSH, CDR2 LQKENI. This CDR3 is 15 amino acids long. V was shortened by 0 bases and J by 8 bases, with 16 bases between the two germline ends. Premalignant or tumor cells were enriched by macro-dissection after pathologic assessment. Using immunoSEQ multiplex PCR, the repertoire was profiled, and TCRdb retains in-frame clones only, with some absent. The table has 20,000 to 25,000 clones, roughly 76% seen once; the top ten hold around 5.6%. The receptor was isolated from a person aged 55 to 75 with lung adenocarcinoma. The sample comprised FFPE invasive lung adenocarcinoma tissue. The chain carries TRBV18 and TRBJ1-2; tentative D call: TRBD1 (5 bases). The CDR3 DNA sequence: TGTGCCAGCTCACCACCGTCTGGACACCGCGGAGGCTACACCTTC. Protein sequence: CASSPPSGHRGGYTF.